A single sample is the source of the 15 T cell receptor beta chains below, sequenced in a study of follicular helper T cells after annual influenza vaccination. Sequencing used immunoSEQ multiplex PCR; TCRdb keeps in-frame clones, though not all of them. Counted here are about 10,000 clones, 81% occurring once; the ten biggest clones make up around 3.6%. As to time point: 2015-2016 season, pre-vaccination. Material: CXCR5+ CD38- circulating T follicular helper cells from blood, obtained on the day of influenza vaccination. Subset described: circulating Tfh, non-naive CD4+CXCR5+PD-1+ (ICOS+CD38+ or ICOS-CD38-). The receptors were sampled from an adult who received the influenza vaccine.

The V call is TRBV5-4, the J call TRBJ2-5; TRBD2 aligns across 16 bases. Germline trimming cut 5 bases from V and 5 bases from J; bases unmatched to any gene: 6. Germline-derived CDR1 and CDR2 are SGHNT and YYREEE (reference sequence). This CDR3 has 16 residues. In nucleotides, the CDR3 is TGTGCCAGCAGTGGGACTAGCGGGGGGGCAATGGAGACCCAGTACTTC. As protein: CASSGTSGGAMETQYF. Drawing the rest from reference TRBV5-4 and TRBJ2-5, the complete variable domain is ETGVTQSPTHLIKTRGQQVTLRCSSQSGHNTVSWYQQALGQGPQFIFQYYREEENGRGNFPPRFSGLQFPNYSSELNVNALELDDSALYLCASSGTSGGAMETQYFGPGTRLLVL.

The V call is TRBV29-1, the J call TRBJ2-1; 9 positions agree with TRBD1. Germline CDR1 is SQVTM and CDR2 is ANQGSEA. V was pared by 7 bases and J by 5 bases, with 9 bases of the junction left unmatched. The length of the CDR3 is 14 residues. The CDR3 DNA reads as TGCAGCGCAAACGTAAACAGGGGGCACAATGAGCAGTTCTTC. This gives the protein CSANVNRGHNEQFF.

This clone was picked up a small number of times. This chain links TRBV2 with TRBJ2-3; 9 bases fit TRBD2. The CDR3 has 14 residues. The trim removed 11 bases at V and 0 bases at J, leaving 6 bases unmatched. Germline lookup yields CDR1 SNHLY and CDR2 FYNNEI. This CDR3 is CAVLTSGSTDTQYF. DNA of the CDR3: TGTGCCGTCTTGACTAGCGGTAGCACAGATACGCAGTATTTT.

In its sample, this clone was seen a few times. The chain links TRBV30 to TRBJ2-7, with 8 bases fitting TRBD1. Germline-derived CDR1 and CDR2 are GTSNPN and SVGIG (reference sequence). V gave up 3 bases and J gave up 4 bases; unmatched junction bases: 8. This CDR3 spans 14 amino acids. The CDR3 sequence is CAWRAQGARYEQYF. The CDR3, as DNA: TGTGCCTGGAGGGCTCAGGGGGCGCGGTACGAGCAGTACTTC.

The chain employs TRBV15 and TRBJ2-2; D unclear. The CDR3 extends over 15 amino acids. The germline CDR1 and CDR2 sequences are LNHNV and YYDKDF (reference sequence). V was shortened by 0 bases and J by 5 bases, with 10 bases between the two germline ends. This CDR3 reads CATSREKRVTGELFF. For the CDR3, the DNA is TGTGCCACCAGCAGAGAAAAAAGGGTGACCGGGGAGCTGTTTTTT.

This clone was counted a single time. The rearrangement joins TRBV7-9 to TRBJ1-1; TRBD1 matches at 10 bases. The J segment lost 8 bases and the V segment lost 5 bases, leaving 17 bases of the junction unmatched. The CDR3 length is 17 residues. Germline assignment: CDR1 SEHNR and CDR2 FQNEAQ (reference sequence). Here the CDR3 reads CASSPRAMDRGKSEAFF. CDR3 DNA: TGTGCCAGCAGCCCGAGAGCTATGGACAGGGGGAAATCGGAAGCTTTCTTT.

This chain joins TRBV4-1 and TRBJ1-6, with D maybe TRBD1 (5 bases). The germline V gene has CDR1 MGHRA and CDR2 YSYEKL. This CDR3 has 15 amino acids. V shed 1 base and J shed 9 bases, with 13 bases lying between them. The CDR3 region has the DNA TGCGCCAGCAGCCAAGTCGAGGGACCTTTTTCACCCCTCCACTTT. Protein: CASSQVEGPFSPLHF.

The chain combines TRBV27 with TRBJ2-1; D is possibly TRBD1 (6 bases). V was shortened by 4 bases and J by 8 bases, with 12 bases between the two germline ends. This CDR3 region has 13 residues. The germline V gene has CDR1 MNHEY and CDR2 SMNVEV (reference sequence). This CDR3 is CASSSNRVHEQFF. The DNA for the CDR3 is TGTGCCAGCAGTTCGAACAGGGTCCATGAGCAGTTCTTC.

V and J are TRBV30 and TRBJ2-5, with D unclear. Germline CDR1 and CDR2: GTSNPN and SVGIG (reference sequence). V was shortened by 0 bases and J by 5 bases, with 7 bases between the two germline ends. The CDR3 consists of 12 residues. CDR3 loop: CAWSVSMETQYF. In DNA form, the CDR3 reads TGTGCCTGGAGTGTAAGCATGGAGACCCAGTACTTC.

The sample holds one count of this clone. The chain uses TRBV7-8 and TRBJ2-5; tentatively, D is TRBD1 or TRBD2 (5 bases each). CDR3 length: 16 residues. The V end lost 5 bases, the J end lost 5 bases, and 21 bases lay between the germline ends. CDR1 SGHVS and CDR2 FQNEAQ come from the germline V gene. As DNA, the CDR3 is TGTGCCAGCAGCCTTGCGCACGGGGCGGGTCTGGAGACCCAGTACTTC. Translating it yields CASSLAHGAGLETQYF.

This CDR3 is CAWSVLAGPLHF. CDR3 sequence (DNA): TGTGCCTGGAGTGTACTGGCGGGGCCCCTCCACTTT. The rearrangement links TRBV30 to TRBJ1-6; D gene ambiguous. This CDR3 region has 12 residues. The V end lost 0 bases, the J end lost 13 bases, and 10 bases lay between the germline ends. The germline V gene has CDR1 GTSNPN and CDR2 SVGIG (reference sequence).

The chain combines TRBV18 with TRBJ1-1; tentatively, D is TRBD1 (6 bases). The CDR3 sequence is 15 residues long. Trimming removed 6 bases at V and 1 base at J, with 15 bases between. Looked up from germline, CDR1 is KGHSH and CDR2 is LQKENI. The CDR3 coding sequence is TGTGCCAGCTCGGAGGGGGTGGGATCGAACACTGAAGCTTTCTTT. Translating gives CASSEGVGSNTEAFF.

The V and J genes are TRBV9 and TRBJ2-5, with D unclear. The length of the CDR3 is 13 residues. V lost 2 bases, J lost 1 base, and 6 bases lay in between. From germline, CDR1 is SGDLS and CDR2 YYNGEE. In DNA form, the CDR3 reads TGTGCCAGCAGCGTCTCCCCCCAAGAGACCCAGTACTTC. Amino acids: CASSVSPQETQYF.

The V gene is TRBV28, the J gene TRBJ2-1; the D is unclear. V dropped 4 bases and J dropped 10 bases, with 11 bases sitting between them. The CDR3 is made up of 12 amino acids. Germline V gene sequence: CDR1 MDHEN, CDR2 SYDVKM. This CDR3 is CASSSHPPEQFF. The CDR3 DNA reads as TGTGCCAGCAGTTCACACCCCCCGGAGCAGTTCTTC.

The V gene is TRBV5-5, the J gene TRBJ2-7, with D unresolved. The CDR3 covers 12 residues. V was clipped by 4 bases and J by 3 bases, with 8 bases between them. CDR1 SGHKS and CDR2 YYEKEE come from the germline V gene (reference sequence). CDR3 DNA: TGTGCCAGCAGCATGGACGGCTACGAGCAGTACTTC. This sequence encodes CASSMDGYEQYF.